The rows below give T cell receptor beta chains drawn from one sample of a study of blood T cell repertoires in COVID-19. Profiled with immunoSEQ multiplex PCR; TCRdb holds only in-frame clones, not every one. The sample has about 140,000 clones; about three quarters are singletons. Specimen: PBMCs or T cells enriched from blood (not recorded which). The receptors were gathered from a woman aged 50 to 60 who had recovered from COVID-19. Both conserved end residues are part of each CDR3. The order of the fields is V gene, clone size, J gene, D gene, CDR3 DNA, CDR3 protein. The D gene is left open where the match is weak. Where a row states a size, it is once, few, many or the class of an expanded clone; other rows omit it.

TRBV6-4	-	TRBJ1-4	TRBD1	TGTGCCAGCAGTGCGACAGGGGTAGGAAAACTGTTTTTT	CASSATGVGKLFF
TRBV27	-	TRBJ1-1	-	TGTGCCAGCAGTTTCCCCCCGGGACCACGGGGGACTGAAGCTTTCTTT	CASSFPPGPRGTEAFF
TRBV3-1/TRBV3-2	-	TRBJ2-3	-	TGTGCCAGCAGCCAACCCCCAGGAGATACGCAGTATTTT	CASSQPPGDTQYF
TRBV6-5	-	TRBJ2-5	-	TGTGCCAGCAGTTACTCGATGCCAGGCGAGACCCAGTACTTC	CASSYSMPGETQYF
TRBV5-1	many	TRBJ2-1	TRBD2	TGCGCCAGCAGCTTGGTAGTGGGAGGGCCCCTCAATGAGCAGTTCTTC	CASSLVVGGPLNEQFF
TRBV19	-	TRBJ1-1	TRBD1	TGTGCCAGTAGTTCGACAGGGGTTGGTGAAGCTTTCTTT	CASSSTGVGEAFF
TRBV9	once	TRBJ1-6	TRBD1	TGTGCCAGCAGCCCATCTAGTAAGCCCACTTGGGTGGTGACAGGGCCAAATTCACCCCTCCACTTT	CASSPSSKPTWVVTGPNSPLHF
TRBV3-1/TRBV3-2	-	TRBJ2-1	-	TGTGCCAGCAGCCAGAGCAGGGAATTCGGTGAGCAGTTCTTC	CASSQSREFGEQFF
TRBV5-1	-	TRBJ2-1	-	TGCGCCAGCAGCTTCCTTGACGCCCAACGGGGTCTGCAGTTCTTC	CASSFLDAQRGLQFF
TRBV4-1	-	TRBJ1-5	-	TGCGCCAGCAGCCAAGTTGAGTGGACCGCGGGTAATCAGCCCCAGCATTTT	CASSQVEWTAGNQPQHF
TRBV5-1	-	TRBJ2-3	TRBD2	TGCGCCAGCACCGGGACTAGCAGAACAGATACGCAGTATTTT	CASTGTSRTDTQYF
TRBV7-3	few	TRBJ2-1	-	TGTGCCAGCAGCTTAGAGGGCGGTTATAGCTCCTACAATGAGCAGTTCTTC	CASSLEGGYSSYNEQFF
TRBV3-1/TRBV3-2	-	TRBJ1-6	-	TGTGCCAGCAACGGGGGGACAAATCAAGGGGATTCACCCCTCCACTTT	CASNGGTNQGDSPLHF
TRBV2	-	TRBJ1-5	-	TGTGCCAGCAGTGAACTTGTATATCAGCCCCAGCATTTT	CASSELVYQPQHF
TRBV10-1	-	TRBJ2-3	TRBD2	TGCGCCAGCAGTGAGTGGCTAGCGGGGGGCACAGATACGCAGTATTTT	CASSEWLAGGTDTQYF
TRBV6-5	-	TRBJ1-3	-	TGTGCCACCCGGGTTCGGCCTGGAAACACCATATATTTT	CATRVRPGNTIYF
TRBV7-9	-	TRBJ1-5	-	TGTGCCAGCAGCTCGGGGGATTATCAGCCCCAGCATTTT	CASSSGDYQPQHF
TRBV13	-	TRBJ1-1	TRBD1	TGTGCCAGCAGCCCGGGACAGGGGGGAGTAGCTTTCTTT	CASSPGQGGVAFF
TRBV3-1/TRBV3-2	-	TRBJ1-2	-	TGTGCCAGCAGCCAAGTCACAGGGAACTATGGCTACACCTTC	CASSQVTGNYGYTF
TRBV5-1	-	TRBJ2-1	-	TGCGCCAGCAGCTTGGCGGGACTTACCTTGGAGCAGTTCTTC	CASSLAGLTLEQFF
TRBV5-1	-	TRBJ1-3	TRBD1	TGCGCCAGCAGCACATTAACAGGGGCTGGAAACACCATATATTTT	CASSTLTGAGNTIYF
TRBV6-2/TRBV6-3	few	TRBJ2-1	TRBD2	TGTGCCAGCAGTTACTCCCGGACTAGCGGGAGTGGGGGCAATGAGCAGTTCTTC	CASSYSRTSGSGGNEQFF
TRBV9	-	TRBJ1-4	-	TGTGCCAGCAGCACTGCCGTGGCGGGGGGAAAACTGTTTTTT	CASSTAVAGGKLFF
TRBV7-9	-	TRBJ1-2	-	TGTGCCAGCAGCTTAGAACAGGGAACATGGTATGGCTACACCTTC	CASSLEQGTWYGYTF
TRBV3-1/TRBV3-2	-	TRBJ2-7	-	TGTGCCAGCAAAGGCCCAGGGGAGCAGTACTTC	CASKGPGEQYF
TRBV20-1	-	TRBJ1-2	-	TGCAGTGCTAGAGATCAGTATGGCTACACCTTC	CSARDQYGYTF
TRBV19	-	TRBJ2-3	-	TGTGCCAGTAGCCCGACAGGACGCACAGATACGCAGTATTTT	CASSPTGRTDTQYF
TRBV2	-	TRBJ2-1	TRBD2	TGTGCCAGCAGGCGGGGGAGTACCTACAATGAGCAGTTCTTC	CASRRGSTYNEQFF
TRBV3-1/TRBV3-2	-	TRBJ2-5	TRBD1	TGTGCCAGCAGACTTGGGACAGGGGGACAAGAGACCCAGTACTTC	CASRLGTGGQETQYF
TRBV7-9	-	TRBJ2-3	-	TGTGCCAGCAGCCCTGAGGTGGATACGCAGTATTTT	CASSPEVDTQYF
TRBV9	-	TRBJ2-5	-	TGTGCCAGCAGCGTAGGCTCAGAAGAGACCCAGTACTTC	CASSVGSEETQYF
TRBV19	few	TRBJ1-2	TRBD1	TGTGCCAGTAGTAGCCGGGACAGGGGGAAGGAGCGGTACTTTGGCTACACCTTC	CASSSRDRGKERYFGYTF
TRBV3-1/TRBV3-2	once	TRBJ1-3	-	TGTGCCAGCAGCCAAGATCAGGGGACTGGAAACACCATATATTTT	CASSQDQGTGNTIYF
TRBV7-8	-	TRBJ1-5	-	TGTGCCAGCAGCTTTGAGAGTCAGCCCCAGCATTTT	CASSFESQPQHF
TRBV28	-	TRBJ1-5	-	TGTGCCAGCATCAACCGACAGGGCAATCAGCCCCAGCATTTT	CASINRQGNQPQHF
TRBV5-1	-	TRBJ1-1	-	TGCGCCAGCAGCTTTGGGCGGGAGACTGAAGCTTTCTTT	CASSFGRETEAFF
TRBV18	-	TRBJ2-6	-	TGTGCCAGCTCACCCTATCTCCCCTCTGGGGCCAACGTCCTGACTTTC	CASSPYLPSGANVLTF
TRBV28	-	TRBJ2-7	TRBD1	TGTGCCAGCAGTTTATCCCGGGGGACAGGGGTCGGCGAGCAGTACTTC	CASSLSRGTGVGEQYF
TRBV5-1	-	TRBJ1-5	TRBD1	TGCGCCAGCAGCTTGTCTTCAGGGGGAAATCAGCCCCAGCATTTT	CASSLSSGGNQPQHF
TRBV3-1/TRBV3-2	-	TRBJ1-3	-	TGTGCCAGCAGCCAAGTTATTCGTCGTAGTGGAAACACCATATATTTT	CASSQVIRRSGNTIYF
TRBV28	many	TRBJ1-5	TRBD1	TGTGCCAGCAGTTATCCCGGGACAGGGCAACAGCCCCAGCATTTT	CASSYPGTGQQPQHF
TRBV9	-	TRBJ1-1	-	TGTGCCAGCAGCACAGGCCAGTCTGAAGCTTTCTTT	CASSTGQSEAFF
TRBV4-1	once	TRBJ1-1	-	TGCGCCAGCAGCCATTTGAGGACAGACAACACTGAAGCTTTCTTT	CASSHLRTDNTEAFF
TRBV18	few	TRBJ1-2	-	TGTGCCAGCTCACCATGGGGCCAGGCTTTAGTGTCTTATGGCTACACCTTC	CASSPWGQALVSYGYTF
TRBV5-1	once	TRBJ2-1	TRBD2	TGCGCCAGCAGCTTTCTAGCGGAGAATCACAATGAGCAGTTCTTC	CASSFLAENHNEQFF
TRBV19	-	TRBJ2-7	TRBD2	TGTGCCAGTAGTCTAGAGGCGGAACGGGGGGACTACGAGCAGTACTTC	CASSLEAERGDYEQYF
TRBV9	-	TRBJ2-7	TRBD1	TGTGCCAGCAGCGTAGAGGGGACAGGGCTAGGAGAGCAGTACTTC	CASSVEGTGLGEQYF